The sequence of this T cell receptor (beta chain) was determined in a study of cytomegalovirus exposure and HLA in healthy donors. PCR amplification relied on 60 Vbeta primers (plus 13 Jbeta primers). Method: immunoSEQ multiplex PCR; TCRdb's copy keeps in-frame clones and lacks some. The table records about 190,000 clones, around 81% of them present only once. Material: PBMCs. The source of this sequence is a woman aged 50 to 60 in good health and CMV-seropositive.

CDR3 sequence (DNA): TGTGCCAGCAGCCTCCCCTATGGCAGGGATACTGGAAACACCATATATTTT. It is translated as CASSLPYGRDTGNTIYF. The genes are TRBV7-2 and TRBJ1-3; the D gene is possibly TRBD1 (5 bases). Trimming pared 5 bases from V and 2 bases from J, leaving 19 bases between. The CDR3 spans 17 residues. Looked up from germline, CDR1 is SGHTA and CDR2 is FQGNSA.